The clone carrying this T cell receptor beta chain was recorded many times. Read coverage stops 3 residues before the CDR3 terminus; the germline J gene supplies the remainder. These data come from a study of T cell clonality in common variable immunodeficiency. Blood samples were heparinized, about 5 to 9 ml per donor. With 0 bases clipped from V and 2 bases from J, the junction kept 1 base outside the gene matches. This CDR3 spans 15 amino acids. Germline CDR1 is SGHDT and CDR2 is YYEEEE. Some clones are missing from TCRdb's copy, which holds only in-frame ones; the method was immunoSEQ multiplex PCR. The sample includes 51,000 or so clones, none of them occurring once.

The V call is TRBV5-6, the J call TRBJ2-3; 9 bases fit TRBD2. Sequencing was done on a sample of peripheral blood mononuclear cells. The TCR originated in a person aged 18 to 75 in good health. Incomplete CDR3 DNA: TGTGCCAGCAGCTTGGTAGCGGGAGTCACAGATACG. Residues: CASSLVAGVTDT. The complete CDR3 protein is CASSLVAGVTDTQYF.